These 4 T cell receptor beta chains were sequenced from one sample in a study of T-cell reconstitution after alpha-beta-depleted transplantation in children (TCRdb year 2016). The method behind the library was PCR. The sample was run on an Illumina HiSeq 2500. TCR libraries were prepared with molecular barcoding, using unique molecular identifiers to normalize TCRbeta repertoire quantification. TCRdb reprocessing: public reads trimmed at Q25 with fastp, clones called with MiXCR, in-frame beta chains kept. Rows are combined by CDR3 protein, so each entry shows the most common genes and DNA. Recorded for this sample are around 190,000 distinct CDR3 sequences; around 7% of them occurred a single time. The top ten clones comprise about 6% of the sample. The intended sense of this specimen's treatment or condition label: allogeneic hematopoietic cell transplantation with graft depleted of TCRalphabeta T cells and CD19 B cells.

Sequenced material: PBMCs, taken before TCRalphabeta/CD19-depleted stem cell transplant. The receptor set was obtained from a boy aged 2 to 10 with acute lymphoblastic leukemia, due to receive a stem cell transplant.

This clonotype was detected many times. This sequence joins TRBV14 and TRBJ2-7, with a possible D match to TRBD1 (6 bases). This CDR3 spans 14 amino acids. Germline V CDR1 and CDR2: SGHDN, FVKESK. V was shortened by 1 base and J by 3 bases, with 10 bases between the two germline ends. In DNA, the CDR3 is TGTGCCAGCAGCCAAGGTACAGGGAGCTACGAGCAGTACTTC. Residues: CASSQGTGSYEQYF.

This clonotype was detected many times. The chain combines TRBV28 with TRBJ2-6; a weak D match, TRBD1 (6 bases). CDR3 length: 15 residues. The germline V gene has CDR1 MDHEN and CDR2 SYDVKM. The germline V and J ends were trimmed by 3 bases and 4 bases, with 10 bases remaining between them. DNA of the CDR3: TGTGCCAGCAGTTTGGGGGCTGGCGGGGCCAACGTCCTGACTTTC. It specifies CASSLGAGGANVLTF.

The CDR3 nucleotides read TGCGCCAGCAGCTTGGTCGGCGAGGGGGAGCAGTACTTC. It codes for CASSLVGEGEQYF. The V gene is TRBV5-1, the J gene TRBJ2-7; possibly TRBD1 or TRBD2 for D (5 bases each). Germline values: CDR1 SGHRS, CDR2 YFSETQ. V dropped 0 bases and J dropped 7 bases, with 11 bases sitting between them. CDR3 length: 13 amino acids.

Turning to this clonotype: At one boundary the junction diverges from the germline segment, which might be a read error. J is TRBJ2-7 and V is TRBV20-1; 8 nucleotides line up with TRBD2. This CDR3 has 13 amino acids. Germline lookup yields CDR1 DFQATT and CDR2 SNEGSKA (reference sequence). The CDR3 here is CSAGPSGYYEKYF. The CDR3 DNA reads TGCAGTGCAGGGCCTAGCGGGTACTACGAGAAGTACTTC.